This entry lists 18 T cell receptor beta chains sequenced from one sample in a study of cytomegalovirus exposure and HLA in healthy donors. The PCR employed 60 Vbeta primers together with 13 Jbeta primers. The data were produced by immunoSEQ multiplex PCR, yet TCRdb's version contains in-frame clones alone and is incomplete. Of about 140,000 clones listed, around four fifths were seen once; the top ten hold approximately 4.3%. Sequenced input: PBMCs. Source of these receptors: a man younger than 40 in good health.

CDR3 sequence reads: CASSLAWAGDYEQYF. The CDR3, as DNA: TGTGCCAGCAGCTTAGCCTGGGCGGGGGACTACGAGCAGTACTTC. The chain uses TRBV7-8 and TRBJ2-7; 7 bases fit TRBD2. With 0 bases clipped from V and 3 bases from J, the junction kept 5 bases outside the gene matches. The CDR3 covers 15 residues. Germline CDR1 reads SGHVS; CDR2 reads FQNEAQ.

This clone was counted only a few times. J is TRBJ2-1 and V is TRBV13, with D possibly being TRBD2 (6 bases). Germline-derived CDR1 and CDR2 are PRHDT and FYEKMQ (reference sequence). The CDR3 has 13 residues. Trimming pared 5 bases from V and 6 bases from J, leaving 11 bases between. The CDR3 DNA follows: TGTGCCAGCAGCACCGGGACTTCCAATGAGCAGTTCTTC. This sequence encodes CASSTGTSNEQFF.

This chain links TRBV27 with TRBJ2-4; 7 positions agree with TRBD1. There are 16 residues in the CDR3. Trimming at V came to 5 bases and at J to 2 bases, leaving 9 bases not matched to a gene. CDR1 is MNHEY, CDR2 SMNVEV, per germline (reference sequence). CDR3 protein: CASSPATGKSKNIQYF. CDR3 DNA sequence: TGTGCCAGCAGTCCAGCGACAGGGAAGTCCAAAAACATTCAGTACTTC.

This chain connects TRBV29-1 to TRBJ1-3; the D gene is possibly TRBD1 (6 bases). V was clipped by 7 bases and J by 4 bases, with 14 bases between them. The CDR3 is 13 residues long. Germline CDR1 is SQVTM and CDR2 is ANQGSEA. As DNA, the CDR3 is TGCAGCGCACACGCCGGACAGGGAAACACCATATATTTT. Translating it yields CSAHAGQGNTIYF.

This clone was found once. The chain couples TRBV5-1 to TRBJ1-1; D unresolved. This CDR3 contains 17 residues. Germline V CDR1 and CDR2: SGHRS, YFSETQ. Trimming shortened V by 7 bases and J by 3 bases, and 25 bases separated the two germline ends. CDR3: CASGPTGPLGGYTEAFF. Written as DNA, the CDR3 is TGCGCCAGCGGACCTACTGGGCCCCTAGGAGGGTACACTGAAGCTTTCTTT. Full variable domain (missing parts from reference TRBV5-1 and TRBJ1-1): KAGVTQTPRYLIKTRGQQVTLSCSPISGHRSVSWYQQTPGQGLQFLFEYFSETQRNKGNFPGRFSGRQFSNSRSEMNVSTLELGDSALYLCASGPTGPLGGYTEAFFGQGTRLTVV.

This clone showed up just once. V and J are TRBV19 and TRBJ1-1; 10 bases are shared with TRBD1. The CDR3 runs to 15 residues. With 6 bases clipped from V and 2 bases from J, the junction kept 6 bases outside the gene matches. Germline CDR1 is LNHDA and CDR2 is SQIVND (reference sequence). CDR3 protein: CASSPGTGDNTEAFF. The CDR3, as DNA: TGTGCCAGTAGCCCCGGGACAGGGGATAACACTGAAGCTTTCTTT. Variable domain in full (rest from reference TRBV19 and TRBJ1-1): DGGITQSPKYLFRKEGQNVTLSCEQNLNHDAMYWYRQDPGQGLRLIYYSQIVNDFQKGDIAEGYSVSREKKESFPLTVTSAQKNPTAFYLCASSPGTGDNTEAFFGQGTRLTVV.

V and J are TRBV11-2 and TRBJ2-1; the match to TRBD2 covers 8 bases. J was trimmed by 6 bases and V by 5 bases; bases with no gene match: 12. CDR3 size: 16 residues. Germline-derived CDR1 and CDR2 are SGHAT and FQNNGV. The DNA for the CDR3 is TGTGCCAGCAGCCCCCTGCGGGAGGTTGCGTTCAATGAGCAGTTCTTC. This encodes CASSPLREVAFNEQFF.

The gene calls are TRBV4-1 and TRBJ2-1, with a tentative D call TRBD2 (5 bases). With 2 bases removed from V and 5 bases from J, the gap between germline ends came to 19 bases. In germline, CDR1 is MGHRA, CDR2 YSYEKL. The CDR3 consists of 17 residues. The CDR3 loop is CASSQSRLAGEDNEQFF. CDR3 sequence (DNA): TGCGCCAGCAGCCAATCGCGTCTAGCAGGAGAAGACAATGAGCAGTTCTTC.

This chain links TRBV7-2 with TRBJ1-2; D gene unclear. Per the germline V gene, CDR1 is SGHTA and CDR2 is FQGNSA. This CDR3 has 14 residues. Trimming pared 1 base from V and 3 bases from J, leaving 9 bases between. The DNA for the CDR3 is TGTGCCAGCAGCTTAGACTTGGGCGACTATGGCTACACCTTC. Its translation: CASSLDLGDYGYTF. Using reference TRBV7-2 and TRBJ1-2 for the parts outside the CDR3, the full variable domain is GAGVSQSPSNKVTEKGKDVELRCDPISGHTALYWYRQSLGQGLEFLIYFQGNSAPDKSGLPSDRFSAERTGGSVSTLTIQRTQQEDSAVYLCASSLDLGDYGYTFGSGTRLTVV.

The chain combines TRBV6-5 with TRBJ1-1; D is ambiguous. The V end lost 0 bases, the J end lost 5 bases, and 7 bases lay between the germline ends. The CDR3 has 13 amino acids. Germline CDR1 and CDR2: MNHEY and SVGAGI. This CDR3 is CASSYSSRTEAFF. CDR3 DNA sequence: TGTGCCAGCAGTTACTCTTCGCGGACTGAAGCTTTCTTT.

Comments on this clone: Other DNA sequences in this sample translate to the same CDR3. This rearrangement joins TRBV7-9 to TRBJ1-1, with D unclear. This CDR3 comprises 11 residues. Trimming shortened V by 1 base and J by 6 bases, and 3 bases separated the two germline ends. Per germline, CDR1 SEHNR and CDR2 FQNEAQ (reference sequence). CDR3 nucleotide sequence: TGTGCCAGCAGCTTAGTCTCTGAAGCTTTCTTT. Translated: CASSLVSEAFF.

This chain uses TRBV4-3 with TRBJ1-3; 8 bases map to TRBD1. The V gene end was trimmed by 5 bases and the J gene end by 0 bases; junction bases not matched to a gene: 0. Per the germline V gene, CDR1 is LGHNA and CDR2 is YSLEER. The CDR3 runs 14 residues. DNA of the CDR3: TGCGCCAGCAGCACAGGGGGCTCTGGAAACACCATATATTTT. Translating it yields CASSTGGSGNTIYF.

CDR3 nucleotide sequence: TGTGCTAGTGTTGGGACTAGCGTCGACAATGAGCAGTTCTTC. This sequence encodes CASVGTSVDNEQFF. V gene TRBV12-5 combines with J gene TRBJ2-1, with 10 nucleotides matching TRBD2. The CDR3 loop spans 14 amino acids. V gave up 7 bases and J gave up 5 bases; unmatched junction bases: 5. Germline assignment: CDR1 LGHNT and CDR2 FRNRAP.

CDR3 residues: CAWSVQDTLGHEQYF. CDR3 DNA sequence: TGTGCCTGGAGTGTCCAGGACACCCTGGGTCACGAGCAGTACTTC. This sequence joins TRBV30 and TRBJ2-7; TRBD1 is a possible D gene (5 bases). The ends were cut back, 0 bases at V and 5 bases at J, with 17 bases in the middle. This CDR3 has 15 residues. Germline CDR1 GTSNPN, CDR2 SVGIG (reference sequence).

The V and J genes are TRBV9 and TRBJ2-7; TRBD1 matches at 8 bases. Germline-derived CDR1 and CDR2 are SGDLS and YYNGEE. The CDR3 covers 13 residues. V dropped 3 bases and J dropped 7; count of bases not matched to a gene: 6. CDR3: CASSDRQGWEQYF. The DNA for the CDR3 is TGTGCCAGCAGCGATCGACAGGGGTGGGAGCAGTACTTC.

The chain combines TRBV4-1 with TRBJ2-1, with 10 bases lining up with TRBD2. The CDR3 has 15 amino acids. With V trimmed by 0 bases and J by 9 bases, 5 bases remained unmatched. From germline, CDR1 is MGHRA and CDR2 YSYEKL. CDR3 nucleotide sequence: TGCGCCAGCAGCCAAGAAGGGCTAGCGGGAGTTGAGCAGTTCTTC. Amino acids: CASSQEGLAGVEQFF.

The chain carries TRBV7-3 and TRBJ1-2, with D possibly matching TRBD1 (5 bases). Germline lookup yields CDR1 SGHTA and CDR2 FQGTGA. The CDR3 has 14 amino acids. V lost 0 bases to trimming and J lost 2 bases, with 7 bases between them. CDR3 sequence: CASSLTGGNYGYTF. In DNA, the CDR3 is TGTGCCAGCAGCTTAACGGGGGGGAACTATGGCTACACCTTC.

The chain recombines TRBV18 with TRBJ2-1; the D gene is possibly TRBD2 (6 bases). V was cut by 8 bases and J by 5 bases, with 19 bases left in between. This CDR3 contains 15 residues. Germline values: CDR1 KGHSH, CDR2 LQKENI. This CDR3 reads CASTRGVGANNEQFF. DNA for the CDR3: TGTGCCAGCACCCGCGGGGTAGGGGCGAACAATGAGCAGTTCTTC. Combining the CDR3 with reference TRBV18 and TRBJ2-1 gives the whole variable domain NAGVMQNPRHLVRRRGQEARLRCSPMKGHSHVYWYRQLPEEGLKFMVYLQKENIIDESGMPKERFSAEFPKEGPSILRIQQVVRGDSAAYFCASTRGVGANNEQFFGPGTRLTVL.